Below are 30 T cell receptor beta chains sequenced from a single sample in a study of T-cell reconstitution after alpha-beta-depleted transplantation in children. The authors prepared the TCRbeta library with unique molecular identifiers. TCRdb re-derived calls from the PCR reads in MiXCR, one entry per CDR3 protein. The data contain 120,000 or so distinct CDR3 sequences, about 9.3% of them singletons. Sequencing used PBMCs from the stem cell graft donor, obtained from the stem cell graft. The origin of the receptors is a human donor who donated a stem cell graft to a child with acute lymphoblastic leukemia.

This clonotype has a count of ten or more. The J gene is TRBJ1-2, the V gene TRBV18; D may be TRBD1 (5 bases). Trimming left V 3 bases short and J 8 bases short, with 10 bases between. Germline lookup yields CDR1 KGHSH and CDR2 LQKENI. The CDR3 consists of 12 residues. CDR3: CASSPVGDGYTF. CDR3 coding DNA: TGTGCCAGCTCACCCGTTGGGGACGGCTACACCTTC.

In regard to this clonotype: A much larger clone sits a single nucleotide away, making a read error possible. Here the CDR3 DNA reads TGTGCCAGCAGTTTCACGGCAGGGGGATTCTGTGGAGCCAAAAACATTCAGTACTTC. Translating gives CASSFTAGGFCGAKNIQYF. The J gene is TRBJ2-4, the V gene TRBV12-3 or TRBV12-4, with 7 bases matching TRBD1. CDR3 length: 19 residues. J lost 0 bases, V lost 3 bases, and 14 bases had no gene match.

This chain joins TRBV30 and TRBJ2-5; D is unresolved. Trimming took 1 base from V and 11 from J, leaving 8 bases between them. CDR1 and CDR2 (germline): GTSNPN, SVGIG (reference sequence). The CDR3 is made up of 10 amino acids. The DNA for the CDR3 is TGTGCCTGGAGTGAGGGAATTCAGTACTTC. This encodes CAWSEGIQYF. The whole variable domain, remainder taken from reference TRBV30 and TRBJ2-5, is SQTIHQWPATLVQPVGSPLSLECTVEGTSNPNLYWYRQAAGRGLQLLFYSVGIGQISSEVPQNLSASRPQDRQFILSSKKLLLSDSGFYLCAWSEGIQYFGPGTRLLVL.

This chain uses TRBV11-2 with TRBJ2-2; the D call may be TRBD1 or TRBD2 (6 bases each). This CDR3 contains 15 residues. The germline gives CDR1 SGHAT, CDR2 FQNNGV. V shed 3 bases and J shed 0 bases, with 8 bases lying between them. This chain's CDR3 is CASSLRGANTGELFF. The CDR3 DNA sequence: TGTGCCAGCAGCTTGAGGGGGGCGAACACCGGGGAGCTGTTTTTT.

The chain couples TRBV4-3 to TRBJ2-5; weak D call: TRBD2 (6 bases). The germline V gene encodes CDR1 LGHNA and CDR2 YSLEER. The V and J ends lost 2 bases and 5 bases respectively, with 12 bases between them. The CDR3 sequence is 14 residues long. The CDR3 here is CASSQMEGGETQYF. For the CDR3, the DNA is TGCGCCAGCAGCCAAATGGAGGGTGGTGAGACCCAGTACTTC.

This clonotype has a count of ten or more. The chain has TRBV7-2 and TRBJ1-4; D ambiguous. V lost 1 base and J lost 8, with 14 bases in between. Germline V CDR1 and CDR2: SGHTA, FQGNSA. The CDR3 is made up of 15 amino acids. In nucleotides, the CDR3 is TGTGCCAGCAGCTTAGAAGGGCGGTACGGGGAAAAACTGTTTTTT. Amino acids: CASSLEGRYGEKLFF.

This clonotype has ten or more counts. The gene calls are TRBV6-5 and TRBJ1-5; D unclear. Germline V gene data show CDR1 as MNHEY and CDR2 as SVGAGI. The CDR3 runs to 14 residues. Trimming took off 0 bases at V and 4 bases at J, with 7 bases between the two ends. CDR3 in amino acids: CASSYSRQNQPQHF. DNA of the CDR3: TGTGCCAGCAGTTACTCGAGGCAAAATCAGCCCCAGCATTTT.

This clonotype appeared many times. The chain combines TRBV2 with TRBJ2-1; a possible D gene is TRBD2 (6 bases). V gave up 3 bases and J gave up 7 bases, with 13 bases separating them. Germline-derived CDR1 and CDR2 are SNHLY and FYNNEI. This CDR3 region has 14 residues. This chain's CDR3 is CASSDRRGSNEQFF. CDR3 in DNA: TGTGCCAGCAGTGATCGGCGGGGTTCAAATGAGCAGTTCTTC.

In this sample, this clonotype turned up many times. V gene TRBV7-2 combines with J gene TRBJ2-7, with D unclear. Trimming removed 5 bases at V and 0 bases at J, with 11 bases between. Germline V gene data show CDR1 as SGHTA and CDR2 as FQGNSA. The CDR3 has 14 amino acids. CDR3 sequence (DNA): TGTGCCAGCAGCCCGAGTCAGCCCTCCTACGAGCAGTACTTC. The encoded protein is CASSPSQPSYEQYF. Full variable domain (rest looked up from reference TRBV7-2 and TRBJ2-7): GAGVSQSPSNKVTEKGKDVELRCDPISGHTALYWYRQSLGQGLEFLIYFQGNSAPDKSGLPSDRFSAERTGGSVSTLTIQRTQQEDSAVYLCASSPSQPSYEQYFGPGTRLTVT.

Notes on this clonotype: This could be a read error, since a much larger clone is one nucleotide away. The CDR3 loop is CASSDRVTGELFF. The CDR3 region has the DNA TGTGCCAGCAGCGACAGGGTCACCGGGGAGCTGTTTTTT. The chain employs TRBV6-2 or TRBV6-3 and TRBJ2-2; 7 bases are a match to TRBD1. Losses at the gene ends were 6 bases for V and 4 bases for J; bases not matched to a gene: 2. From germline, CDR1 is MNHEY and CDR2 SVGEGT. There are 13 residues in the CDR3.

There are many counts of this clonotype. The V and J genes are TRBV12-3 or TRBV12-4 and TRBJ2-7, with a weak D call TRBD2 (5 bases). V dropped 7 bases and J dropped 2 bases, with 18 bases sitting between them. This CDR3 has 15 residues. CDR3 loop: CASTPERESTYEQYF. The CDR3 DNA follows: TGTGCCAGCACTCCCGAGAGGGAATCTACCTACGAGCAGTACTTC.

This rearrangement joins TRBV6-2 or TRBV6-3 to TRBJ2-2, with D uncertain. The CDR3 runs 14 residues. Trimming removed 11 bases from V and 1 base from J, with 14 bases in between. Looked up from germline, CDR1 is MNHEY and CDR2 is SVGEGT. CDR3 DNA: TGTGCCGCTCGAGTATTCCAGAACACCGGGGAGCTGTTTTTT. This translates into CAARVFQNTGELFF.

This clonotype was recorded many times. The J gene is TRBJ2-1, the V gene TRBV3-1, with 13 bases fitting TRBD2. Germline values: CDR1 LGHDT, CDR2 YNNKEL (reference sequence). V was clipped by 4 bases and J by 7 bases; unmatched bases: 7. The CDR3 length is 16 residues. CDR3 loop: CASSLTSGGLGNEQFF. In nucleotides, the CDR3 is TGTGCCAGCAGCCTGACTAGCGGGGGGTTGGGGAATGAGCAGTTCTTC.

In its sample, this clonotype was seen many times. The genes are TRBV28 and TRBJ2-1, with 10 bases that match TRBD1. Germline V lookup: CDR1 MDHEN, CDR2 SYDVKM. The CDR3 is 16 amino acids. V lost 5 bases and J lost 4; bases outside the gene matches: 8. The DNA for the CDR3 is TGTGCCAGCAGTACCCTGACAGGGGGCCTTTACAATGAGCAGTTCTTC. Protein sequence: CASSTLTGGLYNEQFF.

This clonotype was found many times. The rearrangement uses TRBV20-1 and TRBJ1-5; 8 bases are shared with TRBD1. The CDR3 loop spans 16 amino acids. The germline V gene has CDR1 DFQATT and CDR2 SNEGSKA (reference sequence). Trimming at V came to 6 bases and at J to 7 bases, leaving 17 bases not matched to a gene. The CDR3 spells CSAKEQDRVMGQPQHF. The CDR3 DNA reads TGCAGTGCGAAGGAACAGGACAGGGTTATGGGACAGCCCCAGCATTTT.

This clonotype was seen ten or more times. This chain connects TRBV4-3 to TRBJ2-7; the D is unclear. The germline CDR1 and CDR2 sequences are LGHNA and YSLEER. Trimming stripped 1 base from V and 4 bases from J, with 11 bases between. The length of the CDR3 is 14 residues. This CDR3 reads CASSQGPFLYEQYF. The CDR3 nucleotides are TGCGCCAGCAGCCAAGGGCCTTTCTTATACGAGCAGTACTTC.

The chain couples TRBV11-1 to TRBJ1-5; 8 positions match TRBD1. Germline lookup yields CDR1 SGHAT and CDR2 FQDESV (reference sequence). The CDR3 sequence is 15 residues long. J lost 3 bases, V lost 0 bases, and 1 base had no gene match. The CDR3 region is CASSLAGQVNQPQHF. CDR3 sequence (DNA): TGTGCCAGCAGCTTAGCGGGACAGGTCAATCAGCCCCAGCATTTT.

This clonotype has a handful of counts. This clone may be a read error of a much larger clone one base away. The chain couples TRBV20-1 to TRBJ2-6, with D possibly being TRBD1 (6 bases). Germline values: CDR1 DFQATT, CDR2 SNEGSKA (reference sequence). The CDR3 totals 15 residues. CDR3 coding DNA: TGCAGTGCCCAGGACAGCTCCTCTGGGGCCAACGGCCTGACTTTC. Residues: CSAQDSSSGANGLTF.

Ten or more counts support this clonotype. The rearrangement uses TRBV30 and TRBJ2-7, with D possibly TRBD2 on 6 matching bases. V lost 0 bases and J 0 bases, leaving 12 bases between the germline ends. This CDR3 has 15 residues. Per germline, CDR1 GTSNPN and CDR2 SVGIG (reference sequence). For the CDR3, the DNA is TGTGCCTGGAGTGTCTCTTTGGGGGGCTCCTACGAGCAGTACTTC. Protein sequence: CAWSVSLGGSYEQYF.

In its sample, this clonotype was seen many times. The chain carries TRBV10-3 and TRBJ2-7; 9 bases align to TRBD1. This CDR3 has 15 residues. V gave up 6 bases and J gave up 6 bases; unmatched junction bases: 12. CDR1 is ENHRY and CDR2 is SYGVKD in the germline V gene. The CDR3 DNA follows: TGTGCCATCAGGGAAGTCGGGACAGGGTTCGCCGAGCAGTACTTC. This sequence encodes CAIREVGTGFAEQYF.

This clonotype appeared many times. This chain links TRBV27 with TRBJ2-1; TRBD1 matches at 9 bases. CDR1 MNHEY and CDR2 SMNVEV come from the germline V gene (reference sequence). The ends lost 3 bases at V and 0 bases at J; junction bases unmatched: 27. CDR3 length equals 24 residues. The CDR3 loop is CASSFSQISTGGKAGTSSYNEQFF. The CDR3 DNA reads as TGTGCCAGCAGTTTCTCCCAGATCAGTACAGGGGGCAAGGCGGGTACGAGCTCCTACAATGAGCAGTTCTTC.

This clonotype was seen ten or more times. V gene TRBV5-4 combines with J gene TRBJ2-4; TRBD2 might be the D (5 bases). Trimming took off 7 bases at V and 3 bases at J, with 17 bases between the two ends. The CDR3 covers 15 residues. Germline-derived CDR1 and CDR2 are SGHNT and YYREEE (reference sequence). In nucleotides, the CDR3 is TGTGCCAGCCGAATCTTCGGGAAGGACAAAAACATTCAGTACTTC. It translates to CASRIFGKDKNIQYF.

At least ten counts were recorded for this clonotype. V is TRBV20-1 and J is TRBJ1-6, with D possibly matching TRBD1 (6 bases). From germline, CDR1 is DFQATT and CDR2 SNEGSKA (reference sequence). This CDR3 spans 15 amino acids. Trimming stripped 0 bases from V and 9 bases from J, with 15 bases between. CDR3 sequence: CSARDKGGRGSPLHF. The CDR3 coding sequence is TGCAGTGCTAGAGATAAGGGGGGAAGAGGTTCACCCCTCCACTTT.

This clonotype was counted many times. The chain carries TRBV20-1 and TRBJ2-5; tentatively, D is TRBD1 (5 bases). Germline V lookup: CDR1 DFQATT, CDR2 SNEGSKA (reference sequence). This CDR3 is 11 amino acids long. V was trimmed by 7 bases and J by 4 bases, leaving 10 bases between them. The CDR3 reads CSERQGETQYF. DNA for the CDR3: TGCAGTGAGAGGCAGGGAGAGACCCAGTACTTC.

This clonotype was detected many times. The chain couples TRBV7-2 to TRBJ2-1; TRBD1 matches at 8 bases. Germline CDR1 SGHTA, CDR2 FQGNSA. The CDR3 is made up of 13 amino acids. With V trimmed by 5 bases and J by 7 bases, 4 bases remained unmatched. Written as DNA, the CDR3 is TGTGCCAGCAGCCCGGACAGGGTAAATGAGCAGTTCTTC. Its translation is CASSPDRVNEQFF.

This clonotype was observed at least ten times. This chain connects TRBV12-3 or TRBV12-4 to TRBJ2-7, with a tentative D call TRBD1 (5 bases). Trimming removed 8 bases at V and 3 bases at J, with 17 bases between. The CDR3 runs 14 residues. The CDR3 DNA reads TGTGCCAGCCTTCTTGGGGCGGATAGCTACGAGCAGTACTTC. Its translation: CASLLGADSYEQYF.

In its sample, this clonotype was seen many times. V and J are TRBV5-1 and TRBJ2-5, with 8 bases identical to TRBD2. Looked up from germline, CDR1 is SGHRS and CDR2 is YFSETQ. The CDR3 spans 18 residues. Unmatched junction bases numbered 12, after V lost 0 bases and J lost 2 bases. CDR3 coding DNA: TGCGCCAGCAGCTTGGGAACGGGAGGGGGTCTCATACAAGAGACCCAGTACTTC. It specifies CASSLGTGGGLIQETQYF.

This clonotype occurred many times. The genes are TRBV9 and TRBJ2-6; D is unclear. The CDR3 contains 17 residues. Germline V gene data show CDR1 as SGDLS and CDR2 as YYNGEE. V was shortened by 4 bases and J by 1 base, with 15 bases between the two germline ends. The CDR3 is CASSFPTRRSGANVLTF. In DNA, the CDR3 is TGTGCCAGCAGCTTTCCGACCCGTCGGTCTGGGGCCAACGTCCTGACTTTC.

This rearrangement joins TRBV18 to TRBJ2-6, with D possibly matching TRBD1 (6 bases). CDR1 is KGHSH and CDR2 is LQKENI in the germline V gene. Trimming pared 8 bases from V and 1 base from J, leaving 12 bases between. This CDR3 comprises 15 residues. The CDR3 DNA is TGTGCCAGCAATCTACAGGGTTCTGGGGCCAACGTCCTGACTTTC. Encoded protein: CASNLQGSGANVLTF.

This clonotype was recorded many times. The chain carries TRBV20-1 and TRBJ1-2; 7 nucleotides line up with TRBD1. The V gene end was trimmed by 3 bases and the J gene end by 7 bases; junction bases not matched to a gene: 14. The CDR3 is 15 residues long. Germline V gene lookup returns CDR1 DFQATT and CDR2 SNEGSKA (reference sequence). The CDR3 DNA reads TGCAGTGCTAGTGATAGACAGGGACCTGGGAGTGGCTACACCTTC. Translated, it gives CSASDRQGPGSGYTF.